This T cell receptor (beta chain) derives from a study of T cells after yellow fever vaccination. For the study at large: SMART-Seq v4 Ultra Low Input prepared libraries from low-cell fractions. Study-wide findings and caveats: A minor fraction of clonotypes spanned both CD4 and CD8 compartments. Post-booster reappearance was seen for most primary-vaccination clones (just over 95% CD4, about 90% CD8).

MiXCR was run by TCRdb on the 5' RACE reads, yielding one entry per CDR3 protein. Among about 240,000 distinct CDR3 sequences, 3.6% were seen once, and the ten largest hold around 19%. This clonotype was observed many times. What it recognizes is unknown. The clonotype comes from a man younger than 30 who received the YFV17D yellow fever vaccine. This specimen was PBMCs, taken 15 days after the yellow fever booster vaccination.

CDR3 DNA: TGTGCCAGCATGGTCGATGGGGGTGAAGCTTTCTTT. Its protein is CASMVDGGEAFF. The chain recombines TRBV9 with TRBJ1-1; TRBD1 might be the D (5 bases). This CDR3 is 12 amino acids long. Trimming removed 6 bases at V and 7 bases at J, with 13 bases between. CDR1 SGDLS and CDR2 YYNGEE come from the germline V gene.